Below, 28 T cell receptor beta chains from the same sample are listed, as sequenced in a study of T cell changes during pregnancy in multiple sclerosis. Method: immunoSEQ multiplex PCR; TCRdb's copy keeps in-frame clones and lacks some. The sample shows around 83,000 clones, under 95% of them seen only once. This material consisted of CD4+ T cells from peripheral blood mononuclear cells, taken in the second trimester of pregnancy. The receptors come from a female donor with multiple sclerosis, enrolled in a pregnancy study.

The J gene is TRBJ2-7, the V gene TRBV28; 13 positions agree with TRBD2. The V gene end was trimmed by 8 bases and the J gene end by 3 bases; junction bases not matched to a gene: 16. The V gene's germline CDR1 is MDHEN and CDR2 SYDVKM. The CDR3 is 18 amino acids. The CDR3 nucleotides are TGTGCCAGCGGACACAGGGGGAAGTGGACTAGCGGGAGCTACGAGCAGTACTTC. Translating gives CASGHRGKWTSGSYEQYF.

CDR3 residues: CAISPLAEIQETQYF. In DNA form, the CDR3 reads TGTGCCATCAGCCCACTAGCGGAGATACAAGAGACCCAGTACTTC. The chain couples TRBV10-3 to TRBJ2-5; 8 bases are a match to TRBD2. V shed 6 bases and J 2 bases; nucleotides not matched to a gene: 8. There are 15 residues in the CDR3. Germline-derived CDR1 and CDR2 are ENHRY and SYGVKD.

This chain connects TRBV19 to TRBJ2-3; 10 positions match TRBD2. The ends lost 6 bases at V and 1 base at J; junction bases unmatched: 13. The CDR3 is made up of 18 amino acids. The germline gives CDR1 LNHDA, CDR2 SQIVND (reference sequence). CDR3 in DNA: TGTGCCAGTAGCCCGTGGTGGCTAGCGGGAGAGGGCACAGATACGCAGTATTTT. Translated, it gives CASSPWWLAGEGTDTQYF.

This chain joins TRBV9 and TRBJ1-1; D possibly corresponds to TRBD1 (6 bases). The CDR3 spans 14 residues. Trimming stripped 0 bases from V and 1 base from J, with 7 bases between. The germline CDR1 and CDR2 sequences are SGDLS and YYNGEE. The CDR3 nucleotides are TGTGCCAGCAGCGTAGTGGGGGCGAACACTGAAGCTTTCTTT. Its protein is CASSVVGANTEAFF.

The rearrangement uses TRBV7-2 and TRBJ2-7; TRBD1 agrees at 8 bases. After removal of 5 bases from V and 3 bases from J, the junction contained 9 bases not matched to a gene. CDR3 length: 15 residues. CDR1 is SGHTA and CDR2 is FQGNSA in the germline V gene. The CDR3 DNA is TGTGCCAGCAGCCCGCCGGGACAGGCCTTCTACGAGCAGTACTTC. It codes for CASSPPGQAFYEQYF.

This clone was recorded a few times. The chain has TRBV7-3 and TRBJ2-3, with 15 bases matching TRBD2. After removal of 4 bases from V and 7 bases from J, the junction contained 3 bases not matched to a gene. This CDR3 comprises 15 residues. CDR1 and CDR2 from the germline V gene are SGHTA and FQGTGA. CDR3 loop: CASSSGLAGGYTQYF. CDR3 coding DNA: TGTGCCAGCAGCTCAGGACTAGCGGGAGGGTATACGCAGTATTTT.

V and J are TRBV11-3 and TRBJ2-6; tentatively, D is TRBD2 (5 bases). Trimming left V 3 bases short and J 7 bases short, with 13 bases between. The CDR3 has 15 amino acids. Germline V gene data show CDR1 as SGHNT and CDR2 as YENEEA. The CDR3 nucleotides read TGTGCCAGCAGCTTTGGAGGAAAGAGAGCCAACGTCCTGACTTTC. The encoded protein is CASSFGGKRANVLTF.

V usage is TRBV6-6 and J usage is TRBJ2-5; 16 positions agree with TRBD2. Germline V CDR1 and CDR2: MNHNY, SVGAGI (reference sequence). Trimming took 4 bases from V and 4 from J; bases not matched to a gene: 3. CDR3 size: 16 residues. CDR3 residues: CASSFGTSGGAETQYF. The DNA for the CDR3 is TGTGCCAGCAGTTTCGGGACTAGCGGGGGGGCAGAGACCCAGTACTTC.

The chain combines TRBV5-1 with TRBJ2-5; D is possibly TRBD2 (5 bases). Per germline, CDR1 SGHRS and CDR2 YFSETQ. V dropped 4 bases and J dropped 4 bases, with 14 bases sitting between them. CDR3 size: 14 residues. The CDR3 here is CASSLTATIETQYF. For the CDR3, the DNA is TGCGCCAGCAGCCTTACAGCGACTATAGAGACCCAGTACTTC.

In its sample, this clone was seen a few times. The genes are TRBV11-3 and TRBJ1-3; 9 bases match TRBD1. The CDR3 has 15 residues. Germline CDR1 reads SGHNT; CDR2 reads YENEEA. V trimming: 5 bases; J trimming: 4 bases; junction bases outside the gene matches: 6. DNA for the CDR3: TGTGCCAGCAGCAACCGGGACAGGGAGGGAAACACCATATATTTT. Translation gives CASSNRDREGNTIYF.

The chain couples TRBV4-2 to TRBJ2-6; unclear D gene. This CDR3 is built from 15 residues. V was clipped by 4 bases and J by 3 bases, with 10 bases between them. The germline gives CDR1 LGHNA, CDR2 YNFKEQ. CDR3 nucleotides: TGTGCCAGCAGCCGCTCGGTAATTGGGGCCAACGTCCTGACTTTC. This translates into CASSRSVIGANVLTF.

The chain is built from TRBV5-8 and TRBJ2-5; D is unresolved. V was cut by 0 bases and J by 0 bases, with 12 bases left in between. This CDR3 has 16 amino acids. Germline V gene data show CDR1 as SGHTS and CDR2 as YDEGEE. The CDR3, as DNA: TGTGCCAGCAGCTTGGCCGCTCCAGGCTACCAAGAGACCCAGTACTTC. Translation gives CASSLAAPGYQETQYF.

V gene TRBV18 combines with J gene TRBJ1-4; D is unresolved. The CDR3 spans 13 residues. Per the germline V gene, CDR1 is KGHSH and CDR2 is LQKENI. Trimming shortened V by 2 bases and J by 8 bases, and 9 bases separated the two germline ends. Here the CDR3 reads CASSPLGREKLFF. The CDR3 DNA sequence: TGTGCCAGCTCACCATTAGGGAGAGAAAAACTGTTTTTT. Complete variable domain (other parts from reference TRBV18 and TRBJ1-4): NAGVMQNPRHLVRRRGQEARLRCSPMKGHSHVYWYRQLPEEGLKFMVYLQKENIIDESGMPKERFSAEFPKEGPSILRIQQVVRGDSAAYFCASSPLGREKLFFGSGTQLSVL.

The genes are TRBV7-2 and TRBJ1-5; D gene uncertain. V was cut by 3 bases and J by 5 bases, with 8 bases left in between. CDR3 size: 13 residues. Germline V gene lookup returns CDR1 SGHTA and CDR2 FQGNSA. In DNA form, the CDR3 reads TGTGCCAGCAGCTTTAAGAGAGATCAGCCCCAGCATTTT. Its protein is CASSFKRDQPQHF.

The chain uses TRBV6-6 and TRBJ2-5; D gene ambiguous. Germline V gene sequence: CDR1 MNHNY, CDR2 SVGAGI (reference sequence). V lost 8 bases and J 2 bases, leaving 15 bases between the germline ends. The CDR3 spans 14 residues. The CDR3 DNA reads as TGTGCCAGCGCCAAAGTATTGAGTCAAGAGACCCAGTACTTC. The encoded protein is CASAKVLSQETQYF.

This clone was counted once. J is TRBJ1-2 and V is TRBV27; 7 bases line up with TRBD1. Trimming removed 6 bases from V and 4 bases from J; junction bases left unmatched: 14. This CDR3 has 16 amino acids. Germline V CDR1 and CDR2: MNHEY, SMNVEV (reference sequence). CDR3 sequence reads: CASSPIGTVSTYGYTF. The CDR3 DNA is TGTGCCAGCAGCCCGATAGGGACAGTTAGTACCTATGGCTACACCTTC.

The gene calls are TRBV11-3 and TRBJ2-7; TRBD1 matches 8 bases. V gave up 4 bases and J gave up 0 bases; unmatched junction bases: 5. Germline V lookup: CDR1 SGHNT, CDR2 YENEEA. The CDR3 contains 15 residues. This chain's CDR3 is CASSSGGSISYEQYF. The CDR3 DNA is TGTGCCAGCAGCTCAGGGGGCTCGATCTCCTACGAGCAGTACTTC. Full variable domain (rest looked up from reference TRBV11-3 and TRBJ2-7): EAGVVQSPRYKIIEKKQPVAFWCNPISGHNTLYWYLQNLGQGPELLIRYENEEAVDDSQLPKDRFSAERLKGVDSTLKIQPAELGDSAVYLCASSSGGSISYEQYFGPGTRLTVT.

The chain has TRBV5-1 and TRBJ1-4; D is undetermined. This CDR3 spans 16 amino acids. Germline V CDR1 and CDR2: SGHRS, YFSETQ. V was cut by 0 bases and J by 0 bases, with 9 bases left in between. CDR3 sequence: CASSLDYFATNEKLFF. The DNA for the CDR3 is TGCGCCAGCAGCTTGGACTACTTTGCAACTAATGAAAAACTGTTTTTT.

J is TRBJ2-5 and V is TRBV7-9; weak D call: TRBD2 (6 bases). Germline CDR1 and CDR2: SEHNR and FQNEAQ (reference sequence). This CDR3 spans 16 amino acids. V lost 5 bases and J lost 5, with 21 bases in between. CDR3 amino acids: CASSDSTGTLGETQYF. For the CDR3, the DNA is TGTGCCAGCAGCGATAGCACCGGGACTTTGGGGGAGACCCAGTACTTC.

The V and J genes are TRBV7-2 and TRBJ1-2; D unclear. Looked up from germline, CDR1 is SGHTA and CDR2 is FQGNSA. CDR3 size: 12 residues. Trimming removed 2 bases from V and 9 bases from J, with 10 bases in between. CDR3 in DNA: TGTGCCAGCAGCTTATCTTTATATAGCTACACCTTC. It is translated as CASSLSLYSYTF. The full variable domain, in which reference TRBV7-2 and TRBJ1-2 provide the parts outside the CDR3, is GAGVSQSPSNKVTEKGKDVELRCDPISGHTALYWYRQSLGQGLEFLIYFQGNSAPDKSGLPSDRFSAERTGGSVSTLTIQRTQQEDSAVYLCASSLSLYSYTFGSGTRLTVV.

The chain uses TRBV19 and TRBJ1-1; D is possibly TRBD1 (5 bases). The ends were cut back, 7 bases at V and 1 base at J, with 13 bases in the middle. The CDR3 is 14 amino acids. Germline-derived CDR1 and CDR2 are LNHDA and SQIVND (reference sequence). Written as DNA, the CDR3 is TGTGCCAGTATGATGGGGGGGAAGAACACTGAAGCTTTCTTT. Translation gives CASMMGGKNTEAFF.

The V gene is TRBV30, the J gene TRBJ2-3; no reliable D call. Germline V gene data show CDR1 as GTSNPN and CDR2 as SVGIG (reference sequence). The CDR3 sequence is 15 residues long. V was shortened by 1 base and J by 6 bases, with 17 bases between the two germline ends. The chain's CDR3 is CAWSGSSVRSDTQYF. CDR3 bases: TGTGCCTGGAGTGGATCCTCTGTCCGGTCGGATACGCAGTATTTT.

The CDR3 here is CASSPRFSAGGETQYF. The CDR3, as DNA: TGTGCCAGCAGCCCCCGATTTTCGGCGGGAGGAGAGACCCAGTACTTC. The chain combines TRBV14 with TRBJ2-5; 8 bases map to TRBD2. CDR1 is SGHDN, CDR2 FVKESK, per germline. With 4 bases clipped from V and 4 bases from J, the junction kept 11 bases outside the gene matches. This CDR3 region has 16 residues.

This chain joins TRBV10-3 and TRBJ2-1; D might be TRBD2 (5 bases). Trimming removed 3 bases at V and 2 bases at J, with 11 bases between. Germline CDR1 reads ENHRY; CDR2 reads SYGVKD. This CDR3 comprises 15 residues. The CDR3 reads CAISDEGGPYNEQFF. CDR3 coding DNA: TGTGCCATCAGTGATGAGGGCGGTCCCTACAATGAGCAGTTCTTC.

The chain employs TRBV5-1 and TRBJ2-7; D may be TRBD2 (7 bases). CDR3 length: 15 amino acids. The germline gives CDR1 SGHRS, CDR2 YFSETQ. V was trimmed by 0 bases and J by 5 bases, leaving 15 bases between them. The CDR3 bases are TGCGCCAGCAGCTTGGGTTCGGGGGGCGTGAACGAGCAGTACTTC. Translated: CASSLGSGGVNEQYF.

The chain links TRBV11-1 to TRBJ2-4; 9 bases fit TRBD2. Germline CDR1 SGHAT, CDR2 FQDESV (reference sequence). The CDR3 is 14 amino acids. Trimming at V came to 1 base and at J to 9 bases, leaving 4 bases not matched to a gene. The CDR3 loop is CASSLGGGAGIQYF. The CDR3 region has the DNA TGTGCCAGCAGCTTAGGCGGGGGGGCTGGCATTCAGTACTTC.

The rearrangement joins TRBV5-4 to TRBJ2-6; the D gene is possibly TRBD1 (6 bases). This CDR3 has 12 amino acids. In germline, CDR1 is SGHNT, CDR2 YYREEE (reference sequence). Trimming left V 0 bases short and J 16 bases short, with 11 bases between. CDR3 protein: CASSLATGRLTF. The CDR3 nucleotides are TGTGCCAGCAGCTTGGCCACAGGGCGTCTGACTTTC.

The CDR3 region has the DNA TGTGCCAGCAGCTTAGGAGACAGGGGGAAAGGCTACACCTTC. Its protein product is CASSLGDRGKGYTF. The V gene is TRBV7-2, the J gene TRBJ1-2; 9 bases align to TRBD1. Germline V gives CDR1 SGHTA, CDR2 FQGNSA. The CDR3 contains 14 residues. Unmatched junction bases numbered 5, after V lost 1 base and J lost 8 bases.